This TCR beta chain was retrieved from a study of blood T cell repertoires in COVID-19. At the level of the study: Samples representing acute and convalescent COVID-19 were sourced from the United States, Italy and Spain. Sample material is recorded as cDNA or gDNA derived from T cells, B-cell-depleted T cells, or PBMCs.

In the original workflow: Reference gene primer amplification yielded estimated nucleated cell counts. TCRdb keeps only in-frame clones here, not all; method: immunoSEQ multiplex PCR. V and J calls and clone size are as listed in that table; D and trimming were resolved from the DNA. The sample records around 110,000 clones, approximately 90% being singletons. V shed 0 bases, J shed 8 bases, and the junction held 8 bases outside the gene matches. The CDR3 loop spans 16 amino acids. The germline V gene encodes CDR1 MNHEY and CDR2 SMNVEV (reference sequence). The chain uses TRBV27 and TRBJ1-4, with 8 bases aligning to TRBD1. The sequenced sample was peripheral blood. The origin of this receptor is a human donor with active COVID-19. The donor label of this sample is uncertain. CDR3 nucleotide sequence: TGTGCCAGCAGTTTATCGCCGACAGGGGTTAAGGAAAAACTGTTTTTT. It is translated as CASSLSPTGVKEKLFF. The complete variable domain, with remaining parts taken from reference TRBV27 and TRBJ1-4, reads EAQVTQNPRYLITVTGKKLTVTCSQNMNHEYMSWYRQDPGLGLRQIYYSMNVEVTDKGDVPEGYKVSRKEKRNFPLILESPSPNQTSLYFCASSLSPTGVKEKLFFGSGTQLSVL.